This T cell receptor beta chain was recovered during a study of blood T cell repertoires in COVID-19. Study-wide background: Specimens from acute and convalescent COVID-19 originated in the United States, Italy and Spain.

Profiling relied on immunoSEQ multiplex PCR, and the TCRdb table lists in-frame clones only, not all of them. The sample carries over 200,000 clones, approximately 83% recorded once. This study enrolled people aged about 18 to 100 from about two dozen US geographic areas. Each participant's cohort was designated according to participant-reported clinical history. The sample comprised PBMCs or T cells enriched from blood (not recorded which). This TCR was recovered from a woman aged 45-65 years who had recovered from COVID-19.

For the CDR3, the DNA is TGTGCCAGCAGCTTGTATGACGAGCAGTACTTC. Translating it yields CASSLYDEQYF. The gene calls are TRBV5-4 and TRBJ2-7; the D is unclear. V was cut by 1 base and J by 5 bases, with 4 bases left in between. CDR3 length: 11 residues. Germline lookup yields CDR1 SGHNT and CDR2 YYREEE (reference sequence).